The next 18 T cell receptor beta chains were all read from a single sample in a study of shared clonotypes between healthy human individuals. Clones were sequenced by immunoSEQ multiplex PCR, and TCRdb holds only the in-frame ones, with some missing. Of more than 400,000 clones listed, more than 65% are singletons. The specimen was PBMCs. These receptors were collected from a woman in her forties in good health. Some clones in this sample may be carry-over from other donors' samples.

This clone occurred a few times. The CDR3 DNA sequence: TGTGCCAGCAGTGGACTCAGGGCCGGCTCCTACAATGAGCAGTTCTTC. Translation: CASSGLRAGSYNEQFF. This sequence joins TRBV27 and TRBJ2-1, with D perhaps matching TRBD1 or TRBD2 (5 bases each). The V gene's germline CDR1 is MNHEY and CDR2 SMNVEV (reference sequence). V lost 5 bases and J lost 0, with 14 bases in between. The CDR3 totals 16 residues.

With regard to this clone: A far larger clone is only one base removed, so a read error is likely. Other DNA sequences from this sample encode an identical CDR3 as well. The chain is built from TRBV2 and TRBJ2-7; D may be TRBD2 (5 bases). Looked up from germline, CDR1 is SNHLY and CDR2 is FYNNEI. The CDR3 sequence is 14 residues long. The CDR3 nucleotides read TGTGCCAGTAGTGAGGCGGGTAGCTCCTACGAGCAGTACTTC. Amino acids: CASSEAGSSYEQYF.

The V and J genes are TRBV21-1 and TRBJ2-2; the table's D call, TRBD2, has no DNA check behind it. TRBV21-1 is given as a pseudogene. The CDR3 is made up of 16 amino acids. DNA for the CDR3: TGTGCCAGCAGCAAAGTTCACGAGAGGGCCACCGGGGAGCTGTTTTTT. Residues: CASSKVHERATGELFF.

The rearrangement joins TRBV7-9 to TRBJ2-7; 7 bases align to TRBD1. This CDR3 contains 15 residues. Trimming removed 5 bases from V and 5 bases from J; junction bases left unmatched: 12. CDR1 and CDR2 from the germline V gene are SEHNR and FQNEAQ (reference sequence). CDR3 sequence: CASSNPRDRANEQYF. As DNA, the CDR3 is TGTGCCAGCAGCAACCCCCGGGACAGAGCCAACGAGCAGTACTTC.

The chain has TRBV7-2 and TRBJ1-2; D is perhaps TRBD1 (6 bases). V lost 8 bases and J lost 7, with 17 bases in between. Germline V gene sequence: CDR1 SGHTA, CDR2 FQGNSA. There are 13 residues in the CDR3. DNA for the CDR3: TGTGCCAGCCGCTCCACAGGGTTGGGTGGCTACACCTTC. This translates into CASRSTGLGGYTF. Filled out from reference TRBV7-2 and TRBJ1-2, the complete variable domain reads GAGVSQSPSNKVTEKGKDVELRCDPISGHTALYWYRQSLGQGLEFLIYFQGNSAPDKSGLPSDRFSAERTGGSVSTLTIQRTQQEDSAVYLCASRSTGLGGYTFGSGTRLTVV.

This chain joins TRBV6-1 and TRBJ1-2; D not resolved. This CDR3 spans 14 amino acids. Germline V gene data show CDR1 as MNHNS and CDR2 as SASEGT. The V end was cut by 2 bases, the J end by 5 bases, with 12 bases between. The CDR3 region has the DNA TGTGCCAGCAGTGAAAGTGTGACGGTGTATGGCTACACCTTC. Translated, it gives CASSESVTVYGYTF.

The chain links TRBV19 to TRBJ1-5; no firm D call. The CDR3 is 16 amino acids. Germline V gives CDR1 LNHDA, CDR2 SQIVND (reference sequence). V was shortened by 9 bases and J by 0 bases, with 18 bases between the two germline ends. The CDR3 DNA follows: TGTGCCAGCACGAGAGGAGGAGGGAATAGCAATCAGCCCCAGCATTTT. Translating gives CASTRGGGNSNQPQHF.

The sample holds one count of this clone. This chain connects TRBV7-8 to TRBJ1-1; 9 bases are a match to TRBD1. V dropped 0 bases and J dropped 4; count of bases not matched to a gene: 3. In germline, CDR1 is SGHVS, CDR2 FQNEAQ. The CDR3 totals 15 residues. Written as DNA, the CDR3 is TGTGCCAGCAGCTTAGCGGTGACAGGGGGCACTGAAGCTTTCTTT. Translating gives CASSLAVTGGTEAFF.

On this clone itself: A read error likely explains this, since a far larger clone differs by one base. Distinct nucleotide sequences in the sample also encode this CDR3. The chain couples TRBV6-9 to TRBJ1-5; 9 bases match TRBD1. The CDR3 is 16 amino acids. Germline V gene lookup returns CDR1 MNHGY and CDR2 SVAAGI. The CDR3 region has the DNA TGCGCCAGCAACGAACGACAGGGGGGAGGAAATCAGCCCCAGCATTTT. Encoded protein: CASNERQGGGNQPQHF.

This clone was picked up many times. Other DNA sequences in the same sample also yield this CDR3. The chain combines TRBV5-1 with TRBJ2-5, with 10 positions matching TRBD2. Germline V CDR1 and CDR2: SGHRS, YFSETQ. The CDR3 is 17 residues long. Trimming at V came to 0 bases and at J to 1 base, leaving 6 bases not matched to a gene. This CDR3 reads CASSLAVAGGPQETQYF. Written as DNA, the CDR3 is TGCGCCAGCAGCTTGGCCGTAGCGGGAGGCCCCCAAGAGACCCAGTACTTC.

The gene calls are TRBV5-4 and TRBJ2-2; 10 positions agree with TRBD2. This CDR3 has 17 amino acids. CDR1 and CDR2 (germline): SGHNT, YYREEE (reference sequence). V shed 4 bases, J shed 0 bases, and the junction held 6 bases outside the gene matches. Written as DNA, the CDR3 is TGTGCCAGCAGCGATCCTCTAGCGGGAGCGAACACCGGGGAGCTGTTTTTT. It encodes CASSDPLAGANTGELFF.

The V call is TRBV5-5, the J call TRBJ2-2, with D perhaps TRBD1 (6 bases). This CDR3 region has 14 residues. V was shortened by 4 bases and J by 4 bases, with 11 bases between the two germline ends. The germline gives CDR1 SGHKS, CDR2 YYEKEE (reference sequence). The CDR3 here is CASSPGTSTGELFF. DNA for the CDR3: TGTGCCAGCAGCCCCGGGACAAGCACCGGGGAGCTGTTTTTT.

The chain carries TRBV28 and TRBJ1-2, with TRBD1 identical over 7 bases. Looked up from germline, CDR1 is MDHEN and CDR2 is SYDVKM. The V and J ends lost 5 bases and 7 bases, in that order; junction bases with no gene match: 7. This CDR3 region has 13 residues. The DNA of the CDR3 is TGTGCCAGCAGTCAACGCTACAGGGGTGGCTACACCTTC. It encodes CASSQRYRGGYTF.

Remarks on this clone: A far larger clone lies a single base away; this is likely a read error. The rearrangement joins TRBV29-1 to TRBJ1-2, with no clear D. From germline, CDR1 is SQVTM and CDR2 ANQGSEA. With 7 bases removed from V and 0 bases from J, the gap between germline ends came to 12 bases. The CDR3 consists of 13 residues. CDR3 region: CSAYRRTNYGYTF. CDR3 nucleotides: TGCAGCGCATACAGACGAACTAACTATGGCTACACCTTC.

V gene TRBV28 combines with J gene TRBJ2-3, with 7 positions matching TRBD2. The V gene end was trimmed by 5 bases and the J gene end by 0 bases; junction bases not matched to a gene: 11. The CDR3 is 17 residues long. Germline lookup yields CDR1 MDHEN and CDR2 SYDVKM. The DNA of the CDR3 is TGTGCCAGCAGTCCCCCGGGAGGAAGCCTTAGCACAGATACGCAGTATTTT. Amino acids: CASSPPGGSLSTDTQYF.

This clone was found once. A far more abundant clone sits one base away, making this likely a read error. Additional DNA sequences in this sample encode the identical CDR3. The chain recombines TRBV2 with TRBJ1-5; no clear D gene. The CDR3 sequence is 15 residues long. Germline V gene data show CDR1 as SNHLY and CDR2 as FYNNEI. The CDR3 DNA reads TGTGCCAGCAGTGAAGGGGGATTTAGCAATCAGCCCCAGCACTTT. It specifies CASSEGGFSNQPQHF.

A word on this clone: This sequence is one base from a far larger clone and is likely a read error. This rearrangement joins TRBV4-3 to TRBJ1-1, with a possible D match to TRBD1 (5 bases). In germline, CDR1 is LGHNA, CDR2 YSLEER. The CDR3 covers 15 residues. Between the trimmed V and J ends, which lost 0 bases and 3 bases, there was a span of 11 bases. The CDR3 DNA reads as TGCGCCAGCAGCCAAGATCTTTGGGACCACACTGAAGCTTTCTTT. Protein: CASSQDLWDHTEAFF.

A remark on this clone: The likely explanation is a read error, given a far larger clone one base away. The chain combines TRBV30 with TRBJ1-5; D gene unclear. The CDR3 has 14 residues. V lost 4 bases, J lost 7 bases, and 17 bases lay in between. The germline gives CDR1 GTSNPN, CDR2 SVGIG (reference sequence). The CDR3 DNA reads TGTGCCTGGACTGACGGCGCCGTAATGCAGCCCCAGCATTTT. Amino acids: CAWTDGAVMQPQHF.